Sequencing of this TCR beta chain was carried out in a study of blood T cell repertoires in COVID-19. The overall study: T cells, B-cell-depleted T cells, or PBMCs provided the cDNA or gDNA that served as material.

How the authors handled the data: From reference gene primer amplification, estimates of nucleated cell counts were derived. Profiling relied on immunoSEQ multiplex PCR, and the TCRdb table lists in-frame clones only, not all of them. The DNA was the basis for D and trimming; V, J and clone size are from that table. The sample yields 60,000 to 75,000 clones, 85% to 90% seen once. Sample: peripheral blood. This receptor was obtained from an elderly woman with active or convalescent COVID-19.

Here the CDR3 reads CASSLARPPRGETQYF. The CDR3 DNA follows: TGCGCCAGCAGCTTGGCCCGCCCCCCCCGAGGCGAGACCCAGTACTTC. The rearrangement links TRBV5-1 to TRBJ2-5; D gene uncertain. Germline V gene lookup returns CDR1 SGHRS and CDR2 YFSETQ. Trimming removed 0 bases from V and 5 bases from J, with 17 bases in between. CDR3 length: 16 amino acids.